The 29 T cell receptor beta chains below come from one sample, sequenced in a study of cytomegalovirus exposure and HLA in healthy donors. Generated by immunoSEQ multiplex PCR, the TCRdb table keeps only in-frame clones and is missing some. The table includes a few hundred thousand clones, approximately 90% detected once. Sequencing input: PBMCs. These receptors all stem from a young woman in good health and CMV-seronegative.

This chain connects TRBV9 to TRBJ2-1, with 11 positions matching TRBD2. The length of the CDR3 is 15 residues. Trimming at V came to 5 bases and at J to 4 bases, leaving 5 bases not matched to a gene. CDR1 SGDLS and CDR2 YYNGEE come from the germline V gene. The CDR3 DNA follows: TGTGCCAGCAGACCTGGGACTAGCGGTTACAATGAGCAGTTCTTC. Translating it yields CASRPGTSGYNEQFF.

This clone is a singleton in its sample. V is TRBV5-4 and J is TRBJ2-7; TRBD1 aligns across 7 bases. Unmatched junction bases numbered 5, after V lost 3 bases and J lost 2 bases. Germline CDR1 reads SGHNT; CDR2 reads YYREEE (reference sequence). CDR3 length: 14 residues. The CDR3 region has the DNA TGTGCCAGCAGCTCCGGGACAGTTCCCTACGAGCAGTACTTC. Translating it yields CASSSGTVPYEQYF.

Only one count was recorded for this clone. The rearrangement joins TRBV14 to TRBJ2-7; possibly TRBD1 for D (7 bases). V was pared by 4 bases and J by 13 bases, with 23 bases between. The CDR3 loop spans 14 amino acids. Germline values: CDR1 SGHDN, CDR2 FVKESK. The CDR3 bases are TGTGCCAGCAGCCGACTAGGGGGTGGGACAGTGCCATACTTC. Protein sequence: CASSRLGGGTVPYF.

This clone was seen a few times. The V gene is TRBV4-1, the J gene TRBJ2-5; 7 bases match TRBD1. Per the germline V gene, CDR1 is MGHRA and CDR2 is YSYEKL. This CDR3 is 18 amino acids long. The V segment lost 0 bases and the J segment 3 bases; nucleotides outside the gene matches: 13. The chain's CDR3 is CASSQDRGQPGIEETQYF. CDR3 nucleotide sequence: TGCGCCAGCAGCCAAGATCGGGGACAGCCTGGGATTGAAGAGACCCAGTACTTC.

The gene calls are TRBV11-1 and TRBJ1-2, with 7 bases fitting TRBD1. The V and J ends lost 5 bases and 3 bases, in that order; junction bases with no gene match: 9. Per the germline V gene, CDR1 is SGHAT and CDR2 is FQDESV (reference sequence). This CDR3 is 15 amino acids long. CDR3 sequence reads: CASSLGTARDYGYTF. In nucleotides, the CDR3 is TGTGCCAGCAGCCTAGGGACAGCCCGAGACTATGGCTACACCTTC.

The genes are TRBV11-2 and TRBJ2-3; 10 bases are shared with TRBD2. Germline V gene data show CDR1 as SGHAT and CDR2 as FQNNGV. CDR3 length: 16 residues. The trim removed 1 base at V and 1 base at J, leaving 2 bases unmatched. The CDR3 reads CASSLVAGGGTDTQYF. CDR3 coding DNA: TGTGCCAGCAGCTTAGTAGCGGGAGGTGGCACAGATACGCAGTATTTT.

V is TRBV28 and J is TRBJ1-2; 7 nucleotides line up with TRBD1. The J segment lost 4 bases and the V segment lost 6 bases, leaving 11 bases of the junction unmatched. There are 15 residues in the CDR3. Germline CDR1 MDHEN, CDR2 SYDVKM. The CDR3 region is CASRWGQSFSYGYTF. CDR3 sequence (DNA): TGTGCCAGCAGATGGGGACAGTCTTTCTCCTATGGCTACACCTTC.

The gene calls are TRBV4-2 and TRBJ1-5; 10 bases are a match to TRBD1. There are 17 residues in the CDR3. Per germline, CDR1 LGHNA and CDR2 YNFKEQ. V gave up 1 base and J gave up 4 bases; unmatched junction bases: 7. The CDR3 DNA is TGTGCCAGCAGCCAAGGCACGGACAGGGGGGGAAATCAGCCCCAGCATTTT. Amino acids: CASSQGTDRGGNQPQHF.

The CDR3 is CASSVVGTGNYGYTF. In DNA form, the CDR3 reads TGTGCCAGCAGTGTAGTCGGGACAGGCAACTATGGCTACACCTTC. The chain recombines TRBV6-5 with TRBJ1-2; 8 nucleotides align to TRBD1. The CDR3 contains 15 residues. Germline V lookup: CDR1 MNHEY, CDR2 SVGAGI. Losses at the gene ends were 5 bases for V and 2 bases for J; bases not matched to a gene: 7.

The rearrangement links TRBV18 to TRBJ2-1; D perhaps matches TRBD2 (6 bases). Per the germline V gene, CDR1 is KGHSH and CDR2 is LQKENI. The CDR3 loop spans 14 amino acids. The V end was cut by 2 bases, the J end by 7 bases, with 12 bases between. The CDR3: CASSPNRETNEQFF. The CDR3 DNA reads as TGTGCCAGCTCACCAAACCGGGAGACGAATGAGCAGTTCTTC. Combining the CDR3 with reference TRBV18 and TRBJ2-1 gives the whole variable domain NAGVMQNPRHLVRRRGQEARLRCSPMKGHSHVYWYRQLPEEGLKFMVYLQKENIIDESGMPKERFSAEFPKEGPSILRIQQVVRGDSAAYFCASSPNRETNEQFFGPGTRLTVL.

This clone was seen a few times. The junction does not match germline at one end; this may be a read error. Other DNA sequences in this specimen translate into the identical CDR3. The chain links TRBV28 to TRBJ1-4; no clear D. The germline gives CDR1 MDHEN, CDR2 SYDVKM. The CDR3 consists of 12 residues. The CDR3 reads CASSSTNEKLFF. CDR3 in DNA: TGTGCCAGCAGTTCAACAAATGAAAAACTGTTTTTT.

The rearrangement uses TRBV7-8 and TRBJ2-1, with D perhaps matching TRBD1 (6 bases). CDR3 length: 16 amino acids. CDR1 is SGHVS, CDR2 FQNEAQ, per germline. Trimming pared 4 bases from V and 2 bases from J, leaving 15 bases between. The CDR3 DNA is TGTGCCAGCAGCTCATCATCAGGGGTCACCTACAATGAGCAGTTCTTC. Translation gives CASSSSSGVTYNEQFF.

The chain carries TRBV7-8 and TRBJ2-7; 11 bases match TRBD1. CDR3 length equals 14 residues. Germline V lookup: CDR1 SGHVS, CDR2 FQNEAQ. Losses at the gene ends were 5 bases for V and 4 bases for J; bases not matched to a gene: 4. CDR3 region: CASSIGQGAYEQYF. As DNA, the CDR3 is TGTGCCAGCAGCATCGGACAGGGGGCATACGAGCAGTACTTC.

The CDR3 bases are TGTGCCAGCAGGGGGACTAGTTTTCGGGCAGATACGCAGTATTTT. Translating it yields CASRGTSFRADTQYF. This chain uses TRBV5-6 with TRBJ2-3; 8 nucleotides agree with TRBD2. CDR1 SGHDT and CDR2 YYEEEE come from the germline V gene. V trimming: 5 bases; J trimming: 4 bases; junction bases outside the gene matches: 9. The CDR3 is made up of 15 amino acids.

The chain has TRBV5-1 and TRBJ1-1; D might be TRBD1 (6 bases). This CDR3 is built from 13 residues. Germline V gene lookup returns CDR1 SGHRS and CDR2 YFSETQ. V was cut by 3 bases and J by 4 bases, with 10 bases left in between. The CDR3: CASSSTTGTEAFF. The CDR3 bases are TGCGCCAGCAGCTCGACGACAGGCACTGAAGCTTTCTTT. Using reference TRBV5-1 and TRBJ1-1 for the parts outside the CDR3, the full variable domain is KAGVTQTPRYLIKTRGQQVTLSCSPISGHRSVSWYQQTPGQGLQFLFEYFSETQRNKGNFPGRFSGRQFSNSRSEMNVSTLELGDSALYLCASSSTTGTEAFFGQGTRLTVV.

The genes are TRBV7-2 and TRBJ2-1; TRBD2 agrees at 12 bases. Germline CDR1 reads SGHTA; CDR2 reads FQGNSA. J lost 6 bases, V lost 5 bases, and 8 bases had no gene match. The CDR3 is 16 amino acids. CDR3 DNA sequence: TGTGCCAGCAGCGGAGGGGGGACTAGCGGGTCCAATGAGCAGTTCTTC. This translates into CASSGGGTSGSNEQFF.

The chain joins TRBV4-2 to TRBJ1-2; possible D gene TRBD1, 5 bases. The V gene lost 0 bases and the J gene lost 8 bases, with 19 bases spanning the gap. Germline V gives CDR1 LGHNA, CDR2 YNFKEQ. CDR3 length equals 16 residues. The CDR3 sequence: CASSQDTDSGRGGYTF. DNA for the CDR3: TGTGCCAGCAGCCAAGATACAGATAGTGGTCGGGGGGGCTACACCTTC.

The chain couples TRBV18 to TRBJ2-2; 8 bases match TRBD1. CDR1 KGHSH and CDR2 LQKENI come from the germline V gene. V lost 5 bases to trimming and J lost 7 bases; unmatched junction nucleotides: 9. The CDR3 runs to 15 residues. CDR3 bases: TGTGCCAGCTCATCTGGACAGGGTGGTGGCGGGGAGCTGTTTTTT. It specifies CASSSGQGGGGELFF.

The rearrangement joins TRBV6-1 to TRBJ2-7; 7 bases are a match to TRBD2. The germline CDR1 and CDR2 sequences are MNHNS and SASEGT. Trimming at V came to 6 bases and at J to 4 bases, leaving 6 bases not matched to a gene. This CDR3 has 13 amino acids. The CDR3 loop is CASRGGRKYEQYF. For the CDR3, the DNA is TGTGCCAGCAGGGGCGGGAGAAAATACGAGCAGTACTTC.

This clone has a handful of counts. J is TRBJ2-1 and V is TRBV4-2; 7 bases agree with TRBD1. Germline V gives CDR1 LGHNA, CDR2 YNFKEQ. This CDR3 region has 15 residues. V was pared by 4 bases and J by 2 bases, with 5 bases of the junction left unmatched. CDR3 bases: TGTGCCAGCAGCCTCAGACAGGGTACCTACAATGAGCAGTTCTTC. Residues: CASSLRQGTYNEQFF.

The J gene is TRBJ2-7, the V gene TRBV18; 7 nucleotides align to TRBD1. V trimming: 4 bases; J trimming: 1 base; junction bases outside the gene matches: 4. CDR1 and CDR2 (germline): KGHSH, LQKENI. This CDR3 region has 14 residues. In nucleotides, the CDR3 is TGTGCCAGCTCACGGGGGACAGAATCCTACGAGCAGTACTTC. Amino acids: CASSRGTESYEQYF.

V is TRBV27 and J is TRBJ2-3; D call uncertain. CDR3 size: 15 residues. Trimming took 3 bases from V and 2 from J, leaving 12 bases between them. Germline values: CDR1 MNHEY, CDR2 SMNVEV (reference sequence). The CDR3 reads CASSLRSPPTDTQYF. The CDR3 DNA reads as TGTGCCAGCAGTTTGAGGTCCCCCCCCACAGATACGCAGTATTTT.

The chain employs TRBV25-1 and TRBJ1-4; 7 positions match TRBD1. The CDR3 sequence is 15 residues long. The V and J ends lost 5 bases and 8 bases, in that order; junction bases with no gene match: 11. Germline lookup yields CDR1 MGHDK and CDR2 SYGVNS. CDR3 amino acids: CASSFPTGTSEKLFF. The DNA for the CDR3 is TGTGCCAGCAGTTTCCCGACAGGGACGAGCGAAAAACTGTTTTTT.

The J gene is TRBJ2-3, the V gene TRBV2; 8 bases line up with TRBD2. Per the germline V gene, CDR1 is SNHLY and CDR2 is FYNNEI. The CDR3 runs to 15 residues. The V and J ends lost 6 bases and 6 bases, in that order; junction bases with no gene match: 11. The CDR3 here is CASSDTSGSGDTQYF. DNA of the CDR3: TGTGCCAGCAGCGACACTAGCGGTTCAGGGGATACGCAGTATTTT.

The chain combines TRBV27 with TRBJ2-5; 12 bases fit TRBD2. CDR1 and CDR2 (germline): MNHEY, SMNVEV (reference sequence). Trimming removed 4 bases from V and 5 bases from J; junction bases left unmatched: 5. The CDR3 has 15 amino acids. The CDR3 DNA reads TGTGCCAGCAGTTCCCGACTAGCGGGAGTGGAGACCCAGTACTTC. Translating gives CASSSRLAGVETQYF.

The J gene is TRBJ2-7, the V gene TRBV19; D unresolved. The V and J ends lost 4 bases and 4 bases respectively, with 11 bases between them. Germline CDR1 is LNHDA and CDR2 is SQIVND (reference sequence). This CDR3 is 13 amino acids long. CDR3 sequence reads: CASSTEYWYEQYF. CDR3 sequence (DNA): TGTGCCAGTAGTACCGAGTACTGGTACGAGCAGTACTTC.

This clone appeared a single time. The chain's CDR3 is CASSLDASGNTEAFF. The CDR3 DNA follows: TGTGCCAGCAGCTTGGACGCCTCGGGGAACACTGAAGCTTTCTTT. The chain joins TRBV5-4 to TRBJ1-1; D remains ambiguous. The CDR3 has 15 residues. The ends were cut back, 0 bases at V and 1 base at J, with 10 bases in the middle. Germline lookup yields CDR1 SGHNT and CDR2 YYREEE (reference sequence).

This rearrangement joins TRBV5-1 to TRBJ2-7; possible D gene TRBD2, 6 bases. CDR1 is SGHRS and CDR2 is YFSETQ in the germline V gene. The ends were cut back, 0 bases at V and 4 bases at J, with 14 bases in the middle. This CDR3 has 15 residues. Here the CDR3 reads CASSLEGTAKYEQYF. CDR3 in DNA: TGCGCCAGCAGCTTGGAAGGGACTGCGAAATACGAGCAGTACTTC.

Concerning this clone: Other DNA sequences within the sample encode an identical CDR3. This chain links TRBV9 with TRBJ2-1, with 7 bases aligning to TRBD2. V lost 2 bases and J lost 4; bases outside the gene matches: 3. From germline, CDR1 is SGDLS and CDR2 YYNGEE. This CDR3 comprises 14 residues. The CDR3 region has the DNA TGTGCCAGCAGCGTTCAAGCGGGATACAATGAGCAGTTCTTC. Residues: CASSVQAGYNEQFF.